A single count supports the clone carrying this TCR beta chain. The antigen remains undetermined. This sample stems from a study of cytomegalovirus exposure and HLA in healthy donors. General study points: TRBV6-2, TRBV6-3 and some other V segments were excluded as indistinguishable. Rare TCR sequences predominated, though certain public TCRs were found in many donors. Immune exposure data for these donors was limited to CMV serostatus.

The PCR made use of 60 Vbeta and 13 Jbeta primers. TCRdb keeps only in-frame clones here, not all; method: immunoSEQ multiplex PCR. The sample lists 150,000 to 200,000 clones; less than 80% were seen once. These donors, healthy bone marrow donors, were studied. V shed 3 bases, J shed 4 bases, and the junction held 6 bases outside the gene matches. CDR1 SEHNR and CDR2 FQNEAQ come from the germline V gene (reference sequence). The CDR3 contains 15 residues. The chain links TRBV7-9 to TRBJ2-1, with 7 nucleotides matching TRBD2. This clonotype was sampled from a woman under 40 in good health and CMV-seropositive. Sample: PBMCs. The CDR3 reads CASSLALALYNEQFF. Written as DNA, the CDR3 is TGTGCCAGCAGCTTGGCACTAGCGCTATACAATGAGCAGTTCTTC. Based on the CDR3 plus reference TRBV7-9 and TRBJ2-1, the full variable domain is DTGVSQNPRHKITKRGQNVTFRCDPISEHNRLYWYRQTLGQGPEFLTYFQNEAQLEKSRLLSDRFSAERPKGSFSTLEIQRTEQGDSAMYLCASSLALALYNEQFFGPGTRLTVL.